The rows below give T cell receptor beta chains drawn from one sample of a study of Ad26.COV2.S vaccination and SARS-CoV-2 variants. The repertoire was sequenced with immunoSEQ multiplex PCR; TCRdb's copy has only in-frame clones and lacks some. This sample has approximately 400,000 clones, with 83% found just once. Sequencing was performed on peripheral blood, taken in a trial of Ad26.COV2.S vaccine versus placebo. The receptor set was obtained from a person aged 18-60 years who received the Ad26.COV2.S COVID-19 vaccine or a placebo. CDR3s include the opening cysteine and the closing phenylalanine or tryptophan. The D gene is left open where the match is weak. The size of a clone is reported for some rows only, either as once, few or many, or as a class for expanded clones.

clone size	J gene	V gene	D gene	CDR3 DNA	CDR3 protein
-	TRBJ1-2	TRBV5-1	TRBD1	TGCGCCAGCAGCAGAGAAACCGGGACAGGGTTGGCAACCACCTTC	CASSRETGTGLATTF
-	TRBJ2-7	TRBV11-2	-	TGTGCCAGCAGTACCACTAGTTCCTTTTACGAGCAGTACTTC	CASSTTSSFYEQYF
-	TRBJ2-3	TRBV19	-	TGTGCCAGTAGTATAACCATCGGGGATACGCAGTATTTT	CASSITIGDTQYF
-	TRBJ1-6	TRBV27	-	TGTGCCAGCACACGGCGCGGGCAGAGGGGTTCACCCCTCCACTTT	CASTRRGQRGSPLHF
once	TRBJ1-1	TRBV10-3	-	TGTGCCATCAGGTCTCTCGGCACTGAAGCTTTCTTT	CAIRSLGTEAFF
-	TRBJ2-2	TRBV30	-	TGTGCCTGGAGTAGGGACCGATTGAACACCGGGGAGCTGTTTTTT	CAWSRDRLNTGELFF
once	TRBJ2-2	TRBV7-6	-	TGTGCCAGCAGCATACAGGGTCGACTGGACACCGGGGAGCTGTTTTTT	CASSIQGRLDTGELFF
-	TRBJ2-1	TRBV7-3	-	TGTGCCAGCACCTTAGGCCTGGGGGAGGAGAACAATGAGCAGTTCTTC	CASTLGLGEENNEQFF
few	TRBJ1-1	TRBV9	-	TGTGCCAGCAGCTCCAGGGGCTACACTGAAGCTTTCTTT	CASSSRGYTEAFF
-	TRBJ1-5	TRBV10-3	-	TGTGCCATCAGTGGAGGGCAGGGTGATCAGCCCCAGCATTTT	CAISGGQGDQPQHF
-	TRBJ1-2	TRBV15	-	TGTGCCACCAGCAGACTGCAGGATAACTATGGCTACACCTTC	CATSRLQDNYGYTF
-	TRBJ1-5	TRBV10-1	-	TGCGCCAGCAGTGAGTCGACCCAAACCACGAGGAGCAATCAGCCCCAGCATTTT	CASSESTQTTRSNQPQHF
-	TRBJ1-1	TRBV6-5	-	TGTGCCAGCAGGCCTGAGGGGGGGAGGACTGAAGCTTTCTTT	CASRPEGGRTEAFF
-	TRBJ2-7	TRBV5-1	-	TGCGCCAGCAGCCTGGGGGAACATCTCTACGAGCAGTACTTC	CASSLGEHLYEQYF
-	TRBJ2-5	TRBV4-3	TRBD2	TGCGCCAGCAGCCCGGGACTAGCGGGGGGTGTAGAGACCCAGTACTTC	CASSPGLAGGVETQYF
-	TRBJ1-1	TRBV5-1	-	TGCGCCAGCAGTGGGGAGGGCAGGGGCGACACTGAAGCTTTCTTT	CASSGEGRGDTEAFF
-	TRBJ2-4	TRBV18	-	TGTGCCAGCTCACCACCGCAGGGAGCCAACATTCAGTACTTC	CASSPPQGANIQYF
-	TRBJ1-3	TRBV18	-	TGTGCCAGCTCACCTAGTCGGGTTATCGAGCCTCTTGGAAACACCATATATTTT	CASSPSRVIEPLGNTIYF
-	TRBJ1-1	TRBV7-9	TRBD1	TGTGCCAGCAGCCCAGACAGGGACACTGAAGCTTTCTTT	CASSPDRDTEAFF
few	TRBJ1-4	TRBV4-2	-	TGTGCCAGCAGTGAATATCCAGAAAAACTGTTTTTT	CASSEYPEKLFF
-	TRBJ2-7	TRBV30	TRBD2	TGTGCCTGGAGTGAGGGACTAGCGGGAGGGCCGGCTGCAGGAGAGCAGTACTTC	CAWSEGLAGGPAAGEQYF
-	TRBJ2-1	TRBV3-1/TRBV3-2	TRBD2	TGTGCCAGCAGCCAAGCGGGACTAGCGGGGGACTACAATGAGCAGTTCTTC	CASSQAGLAGDYNEQFF
-	TRBJ1-5	TRBV19	TRBD1	TGTGCCAGTAGTCGGACAGGGGGGATGATTAGCAATCAGCCCCAGCATTTT	CASSRTGGMISNQPQHF
-	TRBJ1-3	TRBV7-9	TRBD1	TGTGCCAGCAGCAAGGGACAGTCCGGAAACACCATATATTTT	CASSKGQSGNTIYF
-	TRBJ2-5	TRBV5-6	-	TGTGCCAGCAGCTTGGGCAGACTGCTGCAAGAGACCCAGTACTTC	CASSLGRLLQETQYF
-	TRBJ2-7	TRBV7-2	-	TGTGCCAGCAGCTTAGGACACACCTACGAGCAGTACTTC	CASSLGHTYEQYF
-	TRBJ1-4	TRBV15	-	TGTGCCACCAGCAGAGATTCGACCAGATCTAATGAAAAACTGTTTTTT	CATSRDSTRSNEKLFF
-	TRBJ1-2	TRBV3-1/TRBV3-2	TRBD1	TGTGCCAGCAGCCAAGATTTCCGTCCGGGACAGGGAGACTATGGCTACACCTTC	CASSQDFRPGQGDYGYTF
-	TRBJ1-1	TRBV5-1	-	TGCGCCAGCAGCCCTGGCTGGCCAGGCCCCGAAGCTTTCTTT	CASSPGWPGPEAFF
-	TRBJ2-7	TRBV11-2	TRBD1	TGTGCCAGCAGCGTCTGGACAGGGGACGGCTACGAGCAGTACTTC	CASSVWTGDGYEQYF
-	TRBJ1-4	TRBV6-6	-	TGTGCCAGCAGTTACGGACGGGATAATGAAAAACTGTTTTTT	CASSYGRDNEKLFF
-	TRBJ2-2	TRBV7-3	-	TGTGCCAGCAGCTTAGAGGGGATAGCGACCGGGGAGCTGTTTTTT	CASSLEGIATGELFF
-	TRBJ2-1	TRBV7-6	-	TGTGCCAGCGGGGACTCCCCGGCCTACAATGAGCAGTTCTTC	CASGDSPAYNEQFF
-	TRBJ2-5	TRBV18	-	TGTGCCAGCTCACCAGGCTGGGGGCAGGTAGAGACCCAGTACTTC	CASSPGWGQVETQYF
-	TRBJ1-1	TRBV12-3/TRBV12-4	-	TGTGCCAGCAGTTTAGGGCCCGTTGAAGCTTTCTTT	CASSLGPVEAFF
few	TRBJ2-5	TRBV25-1	-	TGTGCCAGCCTCGATTTTACAGGGAGGGGAGAGACCCAGTACTTC	CASLDFTGRGETQYF
-	TRBJ2-7	TRBV3-1/TRBV3-2	-	TGTGCCAGCAGTGCGGACCTGGCCTCCTACGAGCAGTACTTC	CASSADLASYEQYF
-	TRBJ2-7	TRBV29-1	-	TGCAGCGTTGAAGACGGGGGTAACTACTACGAGCAGTACTTC	CSVEDGGNYYEQYF
-	TRBJ1-1	TRBV24-1	-	TGTGCCACCAGTGATAAAGGGCTCCGGGAAGGAGCTTTCTTT	CATSDKGLREGAFF
-	TRBJ1-4	TRBV24-1	-	TGTGCCACCAGTGACGGAGTTAAACTGTTTTTT	CATSDGVKLFF
-	TRBJ1-1	TRBV5-4	-	TGTGCCAGCAGCTTGGTGCAGGGGAACACTGAAGCTTTCTTT	CASSLVQGNTEAFF
once	TRBJ2-1	TRBV7-3	-	TGTGCCAGCAGCCCTGGGGCAGGTTGGAATGAGCAGTTCTTC	CASSPGAGWNEQFF
-	TRBJ1-1	TRBV5-1	-	TGCGCCAGCAGCTTGGTTTCAGGGACGGCTTTCTTT	CASSLVSGTAFF
-	TRBJ1-3	TRBV4-3	-	TGCGCCAGCAGCCAGGAGGGGGTGAGGGGAAACACCATATATTTT	CASSQEGVRGNTIYF
-	TRBJ1-1	TRBV7-8	-	TGTGCCAGCAGCCCCAGACTCGGAAGGAACACTGAAGCTTTCTTT	CASSPRLGRNTEAFF
-	TRBJ2-1	TRBV7-3	-	TGTGCCAGCAGCTTAAGCGGTGAGCAGTTCTTC	CASSLSGEQFF
-	TRBJ1-3	TRBV6-6	-	TGTGCCAGCAGCCGCCAATCTGGAAACACCATATATTTT	CASSRQSGNTIYF
-	TRBJ1-4	TRBV6-6	-	TGTGCCAGCAGACCCTTCGGCCCACGAGTCCCAGAAAAACTGTTTTTT	CASRPFGPRVPEKLFF
-	TRBJ2-7	TRBV18	-	TGTGCCAGCTCACAGGCGGTGGGCCTCTACGAGCAGTACTTC	CASSQAVGLYEQYF
-	TRBJ2-7	TRBV27	-	TGTGCCAGCAGTCTCACCGGACTTGGAAGCTCCTACGAGCAGTACTTC	CASSLTGLGSSYEQYF
-	TRBJ2-5	TRBV19	-	TGTGCCAGTAGTATCAGCAGGGGAAAAGAGACCCAGTACTTC	CASSISRGKETQYF
-	TRBJ2-6	TRBV18	-	TGTGCCAGCTCAAACATTGCTGGGGCCAACGTCCTGACTTTC	CASSNIAGANVLTF
-	TRBJ2-5	TRBV5-4	-	TGTGCCAGCAGCCCTAGGGCGGGCCTGGGAGAGACCCAGTACTTC	CASSPRAGLGETQYF
-	TRBJ2-1	TRBV6-6	TRBD2	TGTGCCAGCAGTAGTCCGGGACTAGAGCGTCATGATGAGCAGTTCTTC	CASSSPGLERHDEQFF
-	TRBJ2-2	TRBV9	-	TGTGCCAGCAGCTTCCGACAGTCCACCGGGGAGCTGTTTTTT	CASSFRQSTGELFF
-	TRBJ1-2	TRBV3-1/TRBV3-2	-	TGTGCCAGCAGCCAAGCTCGTGGCTACACCTTC	CASSQARGYTF
-	TRBJ1-1	TRBV27	-	TGTGCCAGTCCCCACATGAACACTGAAGCTTTCTTT	CASPHMNTEAFF
-	TRBJ1-1	TRBV7-2	-	TGTGCCAGCAGCCGCACAGGCCCTAACACTGAAGCTTTCTTT	CASSRTGPNTEAFF
once	TRBJ2-3	TRBV9	-	TGTGCCAGCAGCGTTTCCCCTAGCACAGATACGCAGTATTTT	CASSVSPSTDTQYF
-	TRBJ1-5	TRBV18	-	TGTGCCAGCTCACCACCCCACAGGGCGGGTCAGCCCCAGCATTTT	CASSPPHRAGQPQHF